Described below is a single TCR beta chain sequence and its context. Its antigen has not been determined. No base qualities exist here, and no much larger clone lies one base off it. The data originate from a study of technical replicates of blood from a handful of donors (dated by TCRdb to 2015 to 2018). CDR3 length: 14 amino acids, cysteine to phenylalanine. The kept DNA is CDR3 alone, 42 bases in frame from the first base. A distance of 15 bases separates the germline ends of V and J, which lose 6 bases and 3 bases respectively. CDR1 and CDR2, looked up from the germline V gene, are SNHLY and FYNNEI. Receptor libraries were prepared by the immunoSEQ multiplex PCR assay. TCRdb stores this immuneACCESS table with in-frame sequences only. Part of the clones is absent; in the studies checked, under half of the shortfall reflects unresolved V genes, and no reason is known for the rest. Across this sample there are about 100,000 clones, with around 95% seen only once. The ten largest clonotypes hold approximately 0.36% of the sample.

The TCR originated in a human donor in good health. The sequence is built from TRBV2 and TRBJ2-7; tentative D gene TRBD2, with 6 bases matching. The sequenced sample was T cells isolated from PBMCs. The DNA sequence is given as TGTGCCAGCAGCCCCCGGGAGTTTAGCTACGAGCAGTACTTC. Translated, this is CASSPREFSYEQYF.